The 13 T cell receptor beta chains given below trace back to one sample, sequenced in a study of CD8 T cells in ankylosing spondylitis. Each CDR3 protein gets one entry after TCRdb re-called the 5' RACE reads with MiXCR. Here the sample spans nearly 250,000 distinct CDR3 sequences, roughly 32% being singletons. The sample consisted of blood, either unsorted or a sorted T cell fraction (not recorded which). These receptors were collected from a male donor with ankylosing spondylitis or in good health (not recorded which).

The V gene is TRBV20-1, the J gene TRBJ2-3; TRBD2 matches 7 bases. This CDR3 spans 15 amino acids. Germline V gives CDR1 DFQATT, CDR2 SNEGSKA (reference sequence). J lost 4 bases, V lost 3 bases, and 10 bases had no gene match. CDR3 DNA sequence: TGCAGTGCTAGTCAGCGGACTAGAGCCCCAGATACGCAGTATTTT. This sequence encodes CSASQRTRAPDTQYF.

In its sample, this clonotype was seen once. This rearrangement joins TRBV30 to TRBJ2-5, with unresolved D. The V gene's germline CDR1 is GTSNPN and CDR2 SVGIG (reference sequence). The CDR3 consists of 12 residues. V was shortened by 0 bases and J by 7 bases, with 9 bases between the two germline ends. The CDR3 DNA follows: TGTGCCTGGAGTGTCGAGTCAGCGACCCAGTACTTC. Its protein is CAWSVESATQYF. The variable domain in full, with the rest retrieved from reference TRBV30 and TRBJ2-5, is SQTIHQWPATLVQPVGSPLSLECTVEGTSNPNLYWYRQAAGRGLQLLFYSVGIGQISSEVPQNLSASRPQDRQFILSSKKLLLSDSGFYLCAWSVESATQYFGPGTRLLVL.

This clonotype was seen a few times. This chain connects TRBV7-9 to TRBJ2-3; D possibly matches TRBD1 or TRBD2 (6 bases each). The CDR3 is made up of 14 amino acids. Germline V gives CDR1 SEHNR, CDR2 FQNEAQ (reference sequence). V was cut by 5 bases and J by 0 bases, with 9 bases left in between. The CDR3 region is CASSQGTSTDTQYF. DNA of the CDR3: TGTGCCAGCAGCCAGGGGACTAGCACAGATACGCAGTATTTT. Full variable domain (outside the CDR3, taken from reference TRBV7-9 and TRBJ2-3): DTGVSQNPRHKITKRGQNVTFRCDPISEHNRLYWYRQTLGQGPEFLTYFQNEAQLEKSRLLSDRFSAERPKGSFSTLEIQRTEQGDSAMYLCASSQGTSTDTQYFGPGTRLTVL.

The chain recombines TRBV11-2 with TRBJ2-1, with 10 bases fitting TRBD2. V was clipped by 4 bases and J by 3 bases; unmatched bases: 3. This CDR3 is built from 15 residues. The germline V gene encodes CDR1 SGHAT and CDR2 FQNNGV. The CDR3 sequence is CASSSGLANYNEQFF. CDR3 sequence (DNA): TGTGCCAGCAGCTCGGGACTAGCGAACTACAATGAGCAGTTCTTC. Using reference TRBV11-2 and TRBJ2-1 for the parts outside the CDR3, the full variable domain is EAGVAQSPRYKIIEKRQSVAFWCNPISGHATLYWYQQILGQGPKLLIQFQNNGVVDDSQLPKDRFSAERLKGVDSTLKIQPAKLEDSAVYLCASSSGLANYNEQFFGPGTRLTVL.

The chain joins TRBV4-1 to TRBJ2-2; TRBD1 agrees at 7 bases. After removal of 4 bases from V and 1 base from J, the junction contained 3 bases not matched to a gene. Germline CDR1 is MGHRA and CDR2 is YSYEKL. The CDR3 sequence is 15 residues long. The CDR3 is CASSRGQENTGELFF. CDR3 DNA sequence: TGCGCCAGCAGCCGAGGACAGGAGAACACCGGGGAGCTGTTTTTT.

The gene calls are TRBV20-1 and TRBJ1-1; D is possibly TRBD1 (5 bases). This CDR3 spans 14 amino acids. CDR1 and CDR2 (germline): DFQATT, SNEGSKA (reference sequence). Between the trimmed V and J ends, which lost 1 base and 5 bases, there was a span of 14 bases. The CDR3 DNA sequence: TGCAGTGCTAGAGGGCCCTGGGGGGAGACTGAAGCTTTCTTT. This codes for CSARGPWGETEAFF.

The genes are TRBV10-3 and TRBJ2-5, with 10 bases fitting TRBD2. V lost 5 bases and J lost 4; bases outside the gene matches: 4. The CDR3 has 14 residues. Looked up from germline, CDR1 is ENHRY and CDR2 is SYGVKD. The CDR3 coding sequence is TGTGCCATCAGTATAGCGGGGGGCCCAGAGACCCAGTACTTC. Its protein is CAISIAGGPETQYF.

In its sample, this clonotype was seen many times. CDR3 DNA: TGCAGCGTTGAAGATGGGGGGACTGGCTACACCTTC. It specifies CSVEDGGTGYTF. The chain employs TRBV29-1 and TRBJ1-2; D perhaps matches TRBD1 (5 bases). V shed 0 bases and J shed 7 bases, with 9 bases lying between them. The CDR3 runs 12 residues. Germline V gene data show CDR1 as SQVTM and CDR2 as ANQGSEA.

The CDR3 bases are TGTGCCAGCAGCTTAGGGAGCGGCCCCTTGGATGAGCAGTTCTTC. This sequence encodes CASSLGSGPLDEQFF. The chain recombines TRBV7-9 with TRBJ2-1; D is possibly TRBD2 (5 bases). The germline gives CDR1 SEHNR, CDR2 FQNEAQ (reference sequence). CDR3 size: 15 residues. V dropped 1 base and J dropped 8 bases, with 15 bases sitting between them.

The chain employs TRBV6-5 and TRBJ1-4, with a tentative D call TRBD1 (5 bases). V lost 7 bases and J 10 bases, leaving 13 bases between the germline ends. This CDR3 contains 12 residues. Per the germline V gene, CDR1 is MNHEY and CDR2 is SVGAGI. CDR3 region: CASKAGGGKLFF. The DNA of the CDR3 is TGTGCCAGCAAAGCTGGGGGGGGAAAACTGTTTTTT.

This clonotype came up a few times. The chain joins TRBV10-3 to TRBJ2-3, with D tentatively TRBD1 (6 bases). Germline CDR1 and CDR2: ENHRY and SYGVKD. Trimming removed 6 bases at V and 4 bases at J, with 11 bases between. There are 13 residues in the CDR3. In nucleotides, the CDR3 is TGTGCCATCAGAAACAGGGCGGCAGATACGCAGTATTTT. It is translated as CAIRNRAADTQYF.

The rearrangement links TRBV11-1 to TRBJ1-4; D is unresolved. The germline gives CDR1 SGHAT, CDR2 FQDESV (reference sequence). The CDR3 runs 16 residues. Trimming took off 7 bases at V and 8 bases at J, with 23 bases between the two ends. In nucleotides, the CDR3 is TGTGCCAGCAACATTAGCCCCGAGGGAGCCCAGGAAAAACTGTTTTTT. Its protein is CASNISPEGAQEKLFF.

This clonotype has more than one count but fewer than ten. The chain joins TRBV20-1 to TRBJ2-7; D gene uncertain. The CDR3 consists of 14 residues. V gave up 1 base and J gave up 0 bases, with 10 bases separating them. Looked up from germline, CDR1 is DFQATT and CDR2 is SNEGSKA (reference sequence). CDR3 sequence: CSARGGRSSYEQYF. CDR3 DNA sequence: TGCAGTGCTAGAGGAGGACGGTCCTCCTACGAGCAGTACTTC.